This T cell receptor beta chain was observed in a study of shared T cell receptors in the human thymus (dated by TCRdb to about 2021). Context from the whole study: The study examined how the human thymus generates shared, self-reactive T-cell receptor alpha chains.

The protocol used for the library was the immunoSEQ multiplex PCR assay. TCRdb carries this immuneACCESS record with in-frame sequences only. Its versions omit some clonotypes, under half of them owing to an unresolved V gene in the studies checked, with the rest unexplained. The sample table records hundreds of thousands of clones; approximately 78% of these occur just once. The ten biggest clones cover about 0.013% of the sample. Points on this clone: Its specific antigen is unknown. Per-base quality was not reported, and no clone a single base away is much larger than it.

These same data were also listed under a study on human thymus T cells. Taken from the second paper: Immunologically healthy infants undergoing open corrective cardiac surgery for congenital heart defects in Finland were used as donors. Thymus tissue was obtained as surgical resects removed during corrective cardiac surgery. Biased V and J gene segment usage appeared to be present in both thymic and peripheral blood repertoires. Highly overlapping thymic TCR repertoires among unrelated individuals were reported in the related research. TCR alpha and beta repertoires from seven to nine infant thymus samples and a few related peripheral blood samples were characterized in the study. Donor ages ranging from about 6 to 250 days were recorded, and a handful of male and a couple of female infants were included in the cohort. Thymocytes were released mechanically from tissue and stored at -70 °C as pellets of roughly 9-31 million cells. A QIAsymphony instrument was used to extract genomic DNA from frozen cell pellets. The immunoSEQ multiplex PCR assay was used to amplify the TCRB and TCRAD loci from a standardized amount of quality-controlled genomic DNA. Amplicons spanned the V(D)J region at a length sufficient to cover the CDR3 and identify V and J genes. Through the commercial immunoSEQ service, the amplicons were sequenced on an Illumina platform. Corrections for primer bias and sequencing errors followed previously described methods, while TCRAD and TCRB definitions were based on the IMGT database. Analysis of the repertoires was done with immunoSEQ Analyzer 3.0 and VDJTools and included basic statistics, V/J segment usage, diversity estimates, rarefaction and pairwise overlap. Chao1, ChaoE, Efron-Thisted, Shannon and inverse Simpson indices were used to estimate diversity, which was also estimated on datasets down-sampled to the smallest sample. For repertoire overlap, CDR3 nucleotide sequence, V gene and J gene had to match strictly, and clustering was done by Jaccard-based multidimensional scaling. On average, approximately 800,000 unique TCRB clonotypes were obtained from thymus samples, compared with about 84,000 from blood samples.

The clonotype was recovered from a boy under two years old with a congenital heart defect. Donor details come from another sample of the same person, matched by shared clones. The material sequenced was thymocytes.

The sequenced DNA is TGCGCCAGCAGCTCCGGGGACAGGGAATTCGAGACCCAGTACTTC. The translation is CASSSGDREFETQYF. In this chain, TRBV5-1 is recombined with TRBJ2-5, with 9 bases aligning to TRBD1. V has 3 bases trimmed and J has 5 bases trimmed; junction bases matching no gene number 8. Including the terminal cysteine and phenylalanine, the CDR3 comprises 15 residues. Just CDR3 DNA is preserved here, 45 bases in frame from base 1. From the germline V gene, CDR1 is SGHRS and CDR2 is YFSETQ.